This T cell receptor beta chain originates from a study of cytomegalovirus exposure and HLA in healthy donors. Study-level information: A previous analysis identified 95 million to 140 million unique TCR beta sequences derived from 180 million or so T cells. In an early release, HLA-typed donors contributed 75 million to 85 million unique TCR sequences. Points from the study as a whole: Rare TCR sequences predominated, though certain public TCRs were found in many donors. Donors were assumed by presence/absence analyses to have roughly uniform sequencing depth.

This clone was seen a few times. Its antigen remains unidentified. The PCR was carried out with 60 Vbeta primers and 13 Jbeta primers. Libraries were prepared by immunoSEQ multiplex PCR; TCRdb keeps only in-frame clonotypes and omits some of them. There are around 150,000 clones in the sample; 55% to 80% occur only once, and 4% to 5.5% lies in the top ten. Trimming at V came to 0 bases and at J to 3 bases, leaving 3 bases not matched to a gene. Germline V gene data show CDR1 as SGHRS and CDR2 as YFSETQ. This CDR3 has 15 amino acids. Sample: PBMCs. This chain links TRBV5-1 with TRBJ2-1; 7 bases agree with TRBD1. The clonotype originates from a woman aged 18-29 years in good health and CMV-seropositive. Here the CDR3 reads CASSLEGTVYNEQFF. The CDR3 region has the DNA TGCGCCAGCAGCTTGGAGGGGACAGTCTACAATGAGCAGTTCTTC.